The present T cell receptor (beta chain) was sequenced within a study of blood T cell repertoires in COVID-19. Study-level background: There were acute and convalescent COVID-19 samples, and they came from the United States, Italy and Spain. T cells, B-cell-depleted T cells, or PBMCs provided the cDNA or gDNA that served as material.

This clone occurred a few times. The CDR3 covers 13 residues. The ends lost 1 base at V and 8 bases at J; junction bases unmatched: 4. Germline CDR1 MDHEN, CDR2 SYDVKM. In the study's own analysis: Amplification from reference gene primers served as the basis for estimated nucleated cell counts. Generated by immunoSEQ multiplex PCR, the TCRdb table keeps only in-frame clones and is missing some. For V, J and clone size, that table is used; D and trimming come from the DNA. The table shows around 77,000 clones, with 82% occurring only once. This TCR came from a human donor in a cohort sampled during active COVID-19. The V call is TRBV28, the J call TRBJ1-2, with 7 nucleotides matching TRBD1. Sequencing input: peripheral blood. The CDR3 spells CASSLFSGGGYTF. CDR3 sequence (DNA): TGTGCCAGCAGTTTATTTTCAGGGGGAGGCTACACCTTC.